Below, one T cell receptor beta chain is given with its context. TCRdb recomputed calls from the reads with MiXCR, one row per CDR3 protein. In the table there are approximately 750,000 distinct CDR3 sequences, less than 40% of which are singletons. These data are taken from a study of T cell repertoires in cytomegalovirus infection. CDR1 and CDR2 (germline): SNHLY, FYNNEI. V was trimmed by 3 bases and J by 0 bases, leaving 11 bases between them. The CDR3 extends over 15 amino acids. The sequence derives from a human donor in good health (CMV status not recorded). Some clones in this sample may be carry-over from other donors' samples. This chain uses TRBV2 with TRBJ1-1; D ambiguous. What was sequenced was PBMCs. The CDR3 region is CASSESNSMNTEAFF. CDR3 bases: TGTGCCAGCAGTGAGTCGAACAGTATGAACACTGAAGCTTTCTTT.